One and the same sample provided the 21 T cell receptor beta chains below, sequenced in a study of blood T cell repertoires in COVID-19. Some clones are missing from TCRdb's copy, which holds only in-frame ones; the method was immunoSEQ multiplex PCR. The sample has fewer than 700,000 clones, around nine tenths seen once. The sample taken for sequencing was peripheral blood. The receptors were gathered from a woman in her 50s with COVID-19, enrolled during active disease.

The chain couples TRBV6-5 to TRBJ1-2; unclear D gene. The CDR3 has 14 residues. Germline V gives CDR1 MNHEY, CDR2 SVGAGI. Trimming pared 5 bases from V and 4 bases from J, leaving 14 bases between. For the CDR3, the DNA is TGTGCCAGCAGTATGCTGCAAGGAGTCTATGGCTACACCTTC. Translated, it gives CASSMLQGVYGYTF.

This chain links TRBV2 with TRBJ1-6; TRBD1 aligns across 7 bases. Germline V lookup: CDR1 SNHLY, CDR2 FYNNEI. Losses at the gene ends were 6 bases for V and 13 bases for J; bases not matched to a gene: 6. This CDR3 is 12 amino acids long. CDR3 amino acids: CASRAQGTPLHF. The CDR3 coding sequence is TGTGCCAGCAGAGCACAGGGGACGCCCCTCCACTTT.

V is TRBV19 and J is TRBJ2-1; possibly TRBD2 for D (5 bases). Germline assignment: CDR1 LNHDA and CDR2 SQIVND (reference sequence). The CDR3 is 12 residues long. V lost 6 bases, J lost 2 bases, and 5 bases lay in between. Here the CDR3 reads CASRGAYNEQFF. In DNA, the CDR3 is TGTGCCAGTAGGGGAGCCTACAATGAGCAGTTCTTC.

The CDR3 spells CASSQGGNTEAFF. In nucleotides, the CDR3 is TGTGCCAGCAGCCAAGGAGGGAACACTGAAGCTTTCTTT. The rearrangement joins TRBV3-1 (or the pseudogene TRBV3-2) to TRBJ1-1; D call uncertain. Trimming pared 1 base from V and 1 base from J, leaving 4 bases between. Germline assignment: CDR1 LGHDT and CDR2 YNNKEL (reference sequence). The CDR3 has 13 residues.

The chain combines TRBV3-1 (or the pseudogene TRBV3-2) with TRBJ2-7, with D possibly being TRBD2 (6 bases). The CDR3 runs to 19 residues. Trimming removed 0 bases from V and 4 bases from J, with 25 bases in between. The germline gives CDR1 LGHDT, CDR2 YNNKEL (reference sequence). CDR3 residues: CASSQESGLLSRGTYEQYF. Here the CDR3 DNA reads TGTGCCAGCAGCCAAGAAAGCGGATTACTCTCTCGGGGGACGTACGAGCAGTACTTC.

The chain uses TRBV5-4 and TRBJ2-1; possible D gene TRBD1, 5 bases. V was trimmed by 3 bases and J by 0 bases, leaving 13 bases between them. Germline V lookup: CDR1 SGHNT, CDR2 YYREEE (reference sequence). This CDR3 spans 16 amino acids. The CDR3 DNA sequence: TGTGCCAGCAGCTCCCCAGGGAAAAGCTCCTACAATGAGCAGTTCTTC. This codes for CASSSPGKSSYNEQFF.

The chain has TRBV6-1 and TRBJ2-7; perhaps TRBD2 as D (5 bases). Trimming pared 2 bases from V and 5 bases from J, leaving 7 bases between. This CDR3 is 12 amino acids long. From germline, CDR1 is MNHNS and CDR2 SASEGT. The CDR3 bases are TGTGCCAGCAGTGAAATGGGAGACGAGCAGTACTTC. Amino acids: CASSEMGDEQYF.

The CDR3 loop reads CASSPISRTAPTDTQYF. In nucleotides, the CDR3 is TGCGCCAGCAGCCCGATCAGCCGGACAGCCCCCACAGATACGCAGTATTTT. This chain uses TRBV5-1 with TRBJ2-3, with D perhaps TRBD1 (6 bases). CDR1 SGHRS and CDR2 YFSETQ come from the germline V gene. The CDR3 consists of 17 residues. Trimming pared 4 bases from V and 2 bases from J, leaving 20 bases between.

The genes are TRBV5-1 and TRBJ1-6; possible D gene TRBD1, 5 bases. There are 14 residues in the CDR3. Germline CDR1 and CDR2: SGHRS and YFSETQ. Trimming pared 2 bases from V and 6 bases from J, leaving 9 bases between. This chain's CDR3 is CASSFRGGNSPLHF. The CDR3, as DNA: TGCGCCAGCAGCTTTAGGGGAGGTAATTCACCCCTCCACTTT. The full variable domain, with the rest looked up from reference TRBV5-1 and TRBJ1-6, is KAGVTQTPRYLIKTRGQQVTLSCSPISGHRSVSWYQQTPGQGLQFLFEYFSETQRNKGNFPGRFSGRQFSNSRSEMNVSTLELGDSALYLCASSFRGGNSPLHFGNGTRLTVT.

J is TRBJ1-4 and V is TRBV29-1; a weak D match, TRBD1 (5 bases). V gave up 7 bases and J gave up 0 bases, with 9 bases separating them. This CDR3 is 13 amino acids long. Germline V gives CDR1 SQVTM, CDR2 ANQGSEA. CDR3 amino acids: CSALTATNEKLFF. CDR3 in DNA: TGCAGCGCCCTGACAGCAACTAATGAAAAACTGTTTTTT.

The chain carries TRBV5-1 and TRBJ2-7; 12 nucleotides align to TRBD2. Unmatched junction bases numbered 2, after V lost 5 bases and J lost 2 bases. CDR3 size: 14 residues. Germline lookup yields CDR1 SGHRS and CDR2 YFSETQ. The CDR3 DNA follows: TGCGCCAGCAGTACTAGCGGGGGGACCTACGAGCAGTACTTC. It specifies CASSTSGGTYEQYF. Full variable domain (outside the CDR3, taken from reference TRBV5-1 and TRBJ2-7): KAGVTQTPRYLIKTRGQQVTLSCSPISGHRSVSWYQQTPGQGLQFLFEYFSETQRNKGNFPGRFSGRQFSNSRSEMNVSTLELGDSALYLCASSTSGGTYEQYFGPGTRLTVT.

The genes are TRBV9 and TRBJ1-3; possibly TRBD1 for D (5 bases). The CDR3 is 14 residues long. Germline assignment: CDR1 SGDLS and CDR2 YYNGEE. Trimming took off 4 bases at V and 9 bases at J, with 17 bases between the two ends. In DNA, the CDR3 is TGTGCCAGCAGCCCCCCGGGGGAAGGTAGCACCATATATTTT. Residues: CASSPPGEGSTIYF.

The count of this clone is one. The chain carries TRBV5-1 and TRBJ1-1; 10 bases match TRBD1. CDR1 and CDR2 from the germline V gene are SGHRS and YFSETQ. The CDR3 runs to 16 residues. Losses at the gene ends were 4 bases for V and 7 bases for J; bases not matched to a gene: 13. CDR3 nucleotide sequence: TGCGCCAGCAGCCCAACCGGGACAGGGGAAGAGGATGAAGCTTTCTTT. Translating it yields CASSPTGTGEEDEAFF.

CDR3 protein: CASRGTGKSGYTF. In nucleotides, the CDR3 is TGCGCCAGCAGGGGGACAGGGAAATCTGGCTACACCTTC. V gene TRBV4-1 combines with J gene TRBJ1-2, with TRBD1 matching 9 bases. This CDR3 has 13 amino acids. J lost 7 bases, V lost 6 bases, and 6 bases had no gene match. Germline values: CDR1 MGHRA, CDR2 YSYEKL.

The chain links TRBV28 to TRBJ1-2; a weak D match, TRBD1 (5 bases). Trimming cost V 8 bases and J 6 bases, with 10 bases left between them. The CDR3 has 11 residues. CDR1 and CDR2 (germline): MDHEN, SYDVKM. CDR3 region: CASGRDNGYTF. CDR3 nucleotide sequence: TGTGCCAGCGGCAGGGATAATGGCTACACCTTC.

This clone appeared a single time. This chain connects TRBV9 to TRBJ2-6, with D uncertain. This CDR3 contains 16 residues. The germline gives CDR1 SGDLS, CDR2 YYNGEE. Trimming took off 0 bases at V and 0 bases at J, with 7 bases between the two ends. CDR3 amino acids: CASSVGSGSGANVLTF. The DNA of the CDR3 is TGTGCCAGCAGCGTAGGGTCAGGCTCTGGGGCCAACGTCCTGACTTTC.

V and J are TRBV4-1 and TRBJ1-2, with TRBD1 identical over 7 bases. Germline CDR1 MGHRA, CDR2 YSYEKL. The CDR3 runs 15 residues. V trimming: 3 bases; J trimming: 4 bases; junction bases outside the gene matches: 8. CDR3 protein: CASSQQTGSGYGYTF. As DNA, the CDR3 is TGCGCCAGCAGCCAGCAGACAGGGAGCGGCTATGGCTACACCTTC.

The CDR3 protein is CASSIVRGGRETQYF. For the CDR3, the DNA is TGTGCCAGTAGTATTGTCCGGGGGGGCCGAGAGACCCAGTACTTC. V gene TRBV19 combines with J gene TRBJ2-5; 8 nucleotides align to TRBD2. The CDR3 sequence is 15 residues long. The J segment lost 4 bases and the V segment lost 3 bases, leaving 7 bases of the junction unmatched. Germline CDR1 is LNHDA and CDR2 is SQIVND (reference sequence).

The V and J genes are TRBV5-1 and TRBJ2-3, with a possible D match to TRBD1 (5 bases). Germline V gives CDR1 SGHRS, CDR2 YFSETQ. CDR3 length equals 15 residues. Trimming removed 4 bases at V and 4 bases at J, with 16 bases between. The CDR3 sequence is CASSTRTGPADTQYF. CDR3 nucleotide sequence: TGCGCCAGCAGCACGCGCACAGGTCCTGCAGATACGCAGTATTTT.

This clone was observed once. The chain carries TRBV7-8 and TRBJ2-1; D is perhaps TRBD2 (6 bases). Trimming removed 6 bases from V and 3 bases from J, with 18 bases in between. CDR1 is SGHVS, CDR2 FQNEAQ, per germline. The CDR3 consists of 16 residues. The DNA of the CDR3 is TGTGCCAGCAGTCTCACCAATTCCGGGAGCTACAATGAGCAGTTCTTC. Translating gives CASSLTNSGSYNEQFF. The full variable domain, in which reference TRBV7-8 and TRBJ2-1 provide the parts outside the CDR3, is GAGVSQSPRYKVAKRGQDVALRCDPISGHVSLFWYQQALGQGPEFLTYFQNEAQLDKSGLPSDRFFAERPEGSVSTLKIQRTQQEDSAVYLCASSLTNSGSYNEQFFGPGTRLTVL.

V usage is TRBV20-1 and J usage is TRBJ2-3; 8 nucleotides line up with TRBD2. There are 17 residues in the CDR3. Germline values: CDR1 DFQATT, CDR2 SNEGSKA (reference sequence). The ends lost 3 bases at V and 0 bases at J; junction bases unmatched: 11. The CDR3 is CSASLSSGGLSTDTQYF. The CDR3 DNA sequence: TGCAGTGCTAGTCTGTCGAGCGGGGGCCTCAGCACAGATACGCAGTATTTT.